Presented here are 9 T cell receptor beta chains from one specimen sequenced in a study of cytotoxic CD8 clonotypes in ibrutinib-treated CLL. TCRdb keeps only in-frame clones here, not all; method: immunoSEQ multiplex PCR. The sample contains roughly 150,000 clones, roughly 84% of which appear only once. The material sequenced was PBMCs, taken at disease progression, from a patient treated with ibrutinib. The receptors originated from a human donor with chronic lymphocytic leukemia.

This clone was observed a single time. The genes are TRBV2 and TRBJ2-5; D perhaps matches TRBD2 (6 bases). V lost 6 bases to trimming and J lost 4 bases, with 6 bases between them. Per germline, CDR1 SNHLY and CDR2 FYNNEI. This CDR3 region has 11 residues. Here the CDR3 DNA reads TGTGCCAGCAGGGGGGGAGAGACCCAGTACTTC. Protein sequence: CASRGGETQYF.

The genes are TRBV9 and TRBJ2-3; 12 positions agree with TRBD2. Germline loops: CDR1 SGDLS, CDR2 YYNGEE. V was clipped by 4 bases and J by 0 bases; unmatched bases: 12. The CDR3 contains 19 residues. CDR3 sequence: CASSSARTSGAASTDTQYF. CDR3 bases: TGTGCCAGCAGCTCTGCTCGGACTAGCGGGGCCGCTAGCACAGATACGCAGTATTTT.

The DNA for the CDR3 is TGTGCCAGCTCACCGGGACAGGGACTAGCGATGACCTACGAGCAGTACTTC. This translates into CASSPGQGLAMTYEQYF. This chain uses TRBV18 with TRBJ2-7, with a weak D call TRBD2 (10 bases). The ends were cut back, 3 bases at V and 2 bases at J, with 20 bases in the middle. This CDR3 contains 17 residues. CDR1 and CDR2 (germline): KGHSH, LQKENI.

The V and J genes are TRBV27 and TRBJ2-2; 7 bases are a match to TRBD1. The germline CDR1 and CDR2 sequences are MNHEY and SMNVEV (reference sequence). The CDR3 length is 16 residues. Trimming cost V 6 bases and J 4 bases; bases outside gene matches: 11. CDR3 sequence (DNA): TGTGCCAGCAGAGGACAGGCCATGGGGCCCACCGGGGAGCTGTTTTTT. Translated, it gives CASRGQAMGPTGELFF.

J is TRBJ2-7 and V is TRBV11-3, with D maybe TRBD1 (5 bases). The germline V gene has CDR1 SGHNT and CDR2 YENEEA. V was pared by 5 bases and J by 6 bases, with 14 bases between. The length of the CDR3 is 13 residues. In DNA form, the CDR3 reads TGTGCCAGCAGCATCTATGCCCAGGGCGAGCAGTACTTC. Translated: CASSIYAQGEQYF.

V is TRBV4-2 and J is TRBJ1-3, with TRBD1 identical over 8 bases. V trimming: 0 bases; J trimming: 3 bases; junction bases outside the gene matches: 4. The CDR3 sequence is 16 residues long. Looked up from germline, CDR1 is LGHNA and CDR2 is YNFKEQ. The CDR3 sequence is CASSQDQGAGGNTIYF. In nucleotides, the CDR3 is TGTGCCAGCAGCCAAGACCAGGGGGCGGGTGGAAACACCATATATTTT.

V gene TRBV2 combines with J gene TRBJ2-7, with a possible D match to TRBD2 (6 bases). V was clipped by 3 bases and J by 9 bases, with 15 bases between them. Germline CDR1 and CDR2: SNHLY and FYNNEI. The CDR3 is 13 amino acids. The chain's CDR3 is CASSDPLARGQYF. Here the CDR3 DNA reads TGTGCCAGCAGTGATCCGCTAGCGCGTGGGCAGTACTTC.

This chain joins TRBV5-1 and TRBJ1-3; D unclear. V lost 4 bases and J 1 base, leaving 9 bases between the germline ends. Germline lookup yields CDR1 SGHRS and CDR2 YFSETQ. The CDR3 runs 14 residues. The CDR3 DNA is TGCGCCAGCAGCGGCCAATCGTCTGGAAACACCATATATTTT. Amino acids: CASSGQSSGNTIYF.

The gene calls are TRBV5-6 and TRBJ1-5; a weak D match, TRBD1 (6 bases). Germline V gene data show CDR1 as SGHDT and CDR2 as YYEEEE. The CDR3 has 14 residues. V lost 5 bases, J lost 6 bases, and 15 bases lay in between. CDR3 DNA: TGTGCCAGCAGGAAAGGGGGGGGGAGTCAGCCCCAGCATTTT. Protein sequence: CASRKGGGSQPQHF. The complete variable domain, with remaining parts taken from reference TRBV5-6 and TRBJ1-5, reads DAGVTQSPTHLIKTRGQQVTLRCSPKSGHDTVSWYQQALGQGPQFIFQYYEEEERQRGNFPDRFSGHQFPNYSSELNVNALLLGDSALYLCASRKGGGSQPQHFGDGTRLSIL.